This T cell receptor (beta chain) was identified in a study of T-cell reconstitution after alpha-beta-depleted transplantation in children. There are many counts of this clonotype. CDR1 and CDR2 (germline): SQVTM, ANQGSEA. V lost 7 bases to trimming and J lost 4 bases; unmatched junction nucleotides: 3. The CDR3 extends over 12 amino acids. Unique molecular identifiers tagged the TCRbeta library. Via MiXCR, TCRdb re-called the PCR reads, giving one row per CDR3 protein. Here the sample spans 440,000 or so distinct CDR3 sequences, about 45% being singletons. The chain carries TRBV29-1 and TRBJ2-7; TRBD2 aligns across 11 bases. The sequence was obtained from a girl aged 2 to 9 with aplastic anemia, due to receive a stem cell transplant. The sequences come from PBMCs, collected before TCRalphabeta/CD19-depleted stem cell transplant. DNA for the CDR3: TGCAGCGCCACTAGCGGGAGATACGAGCAGTACTTC. It yields the protein CSATSGRYEQYF.